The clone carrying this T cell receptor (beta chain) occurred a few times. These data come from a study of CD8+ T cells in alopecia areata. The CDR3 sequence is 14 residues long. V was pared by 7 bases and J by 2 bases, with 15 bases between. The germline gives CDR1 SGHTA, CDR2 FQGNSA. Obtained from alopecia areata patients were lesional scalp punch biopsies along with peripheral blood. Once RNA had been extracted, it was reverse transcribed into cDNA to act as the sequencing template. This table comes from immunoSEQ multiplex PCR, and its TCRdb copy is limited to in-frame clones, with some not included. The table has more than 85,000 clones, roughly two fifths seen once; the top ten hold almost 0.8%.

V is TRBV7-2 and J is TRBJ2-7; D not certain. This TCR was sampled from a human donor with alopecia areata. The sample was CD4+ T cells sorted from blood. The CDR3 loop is CASTSNTVAYEQYF. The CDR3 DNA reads TGTGCCAGCACATCCAATACCGTTGCCTACGAGCAGTACTTC.